The 22 T cell receptor beta chains below were found in one sample sequenced in a study of T cell responses to AZD1222 COVID-19 vaccine. The protocol was immunoSEQ multiplex PCR, while the TCRdb copy is restricted to in-frame clones and leaves out a portion. The sample includes roughly 120,000 clones, 85% to 90% of them seen just once. Sequenced here: peripheral blood, sampled on day 0 of AZD1222 vaccination. These receptors were obtained from an adult in good health.

This clone was observed a single time. The V and J genes are TRBV10-3 and TRBJ2-3; 8 nucleotides agree with TRBD2. The J segment lost 2 bases and the V segment lost 7 bases, leaving 11 bases of the junction unmatched. This CDR3 is built from 16 residues. Germline V gene data show CDR1 as ENHRY and CDR2 as SYGVKD. CDR3 loop: CAITRSGGGNTDTQYF. CDR3 sequence (DNA): TGTGCCATCACAAGGAGTGGCGGGGGGAACACAGATACGCAGTATTTT.

V is TRBV6-6 and J is TRBJ2-7, with TRBD1 as a possible D gene (7 bases). V lost 6 bases, J lost 6 bases, and 18 bases lay in between. Germline CDR1 MNHNY, CDR2 SVGAGI (reference sequence). The CDR3 is made up of 14 amino acids. CDR3 nucleotides: TGTGCCAGCAGCTCCCAGGGGGGATCACGCGAGCAGTACTTC. This codes for CASSSQGGSREQYF.

The chain couples TRBV6-5 to TRBJ1-1, with a tentative D call TRBD1 (5 bases). The V gene lost 6 bases and the J gene lost 4 bases, with 12 bases spanning the gap. The CDR3 sequence is 13 residues long. Germline-derived CDR1 and CDR2 are MNHEY and SVGAGI. CDR3 in amino acids: CASRDTYLTEAFF. CDR3 coding DNA: TGTGCCAGCAGGGACACTTACCTCACTGAAGCTTTCTTT.

The chain recombines TRBV5-1 with TRBJ2-2, with 13 positions matching TRBD2. Germline V gene sequence: CDR1 SGHRS, CDR2 YFSETQ. The CDR3 runs to 18 residues. V gave up 4 bases and J gave up 2 bases; unmatched junction bases: 8. The CDR3 DNA reads TGCGCCAGCAGCCTACGGACTAGCGGGGGACCTAACACCGGGGAGCTGTTTTTT. Residues: CASSLRTSGGPNTGELFF.

This sequence joins TRBV6-2 or TRBV6-3 and TRBJ1-5, with 8 bases that match TRBD1. The V segment lost 6 bases and the J segment 2 bases; nucleotides outside the gene matches: 3. The CDR3 sequence is 14 residues long. The germline CDR1 and CDR2 sequences are MNHEY and SVGEGT. The CDR3 region is CASSMDRGNQPQHF. The CDR3 DNA sequence: TGTGCCAGCAGCATGGACAGGGGCAATCAGCCCCAGCATTTT.

The chain is built from TRBV10-1 and TRBJ1-6; no clear D gene. Per germline, CDR1 WNHNN and CDR2 SYGVQD (reference sequence). V was trimmed by 5 bases and J by 15 bases, leaving 14 bases between them. This CDR3 region has 12 residues. CDR3 in DNA: TGCGCCAGCAGTAGCGCTGAGGGTAACCTCCACTTT. Amino acids: CASSSAEGNLHF.

The CDR3 here is CASSLERTSGGELFF. As DNA, the CDR3 is TGTGCCAGCAGCTTAGAACGTACCTCCGGCGGGGAGCTGTTTTTT. V usage is TRBV7-8 and J usage is TRBJ2-2; D not resolved. This CDR3 spans 15 amino acids. CDR1 is SGHVS, CDR2 FQNEAQ, per germline. V shed 1 base and J shed 7 bases, with 13 bases lying between them.

This clone has just a few counts. The J gene is TRBJ2-7, the V gene TRBV6-5, with a tentative D call TRBD1 (5 bases). CDR3 length: 14 residues. Trimming removed 5 bases at V and 3 bases at J, with 14 bases between. CDR1 and CDR2 (germline): MNHEY, SVGAGI. The CDR3 reads CASSRQTAHYEQYF. The CDR3 nucleotides read TGTGCCAGCAGTCGACAGACTGCTCACTACGAGCAGTACTTC.

This rearrangement joins TRBV3-1 (or the pseudogene TRBV3-2) to TRBJ2-1; D assignment may be TRBD1 or TRBD2 (5 bases each). V was cut by 2 bases and J by 1 base, with 12 bases left in between. Germline CDR1 reads LGHDT; CDR2 reads YNNKEL (reference sequence). This CDR3 contains 16 residues. For the CDR3, the DNA is TGTGCCAGCAGCCAAAACAGTGGGGGATCCTACAATGAGCAGTTCTTC. It translates to CASSQNSGGSYNEQFF.

This chain links TRBV5-8 with TRBJ1-6, with D perhaps TRBD1 (5 bases). The length of the CDR3 is 15 residues. CDR1 and CDR2 from the germline V gene are SGHTS and YDEGEE. Trimming removed 4 bases from V and 10 bases from J, with 18 bases in between. CDR3: CASSGPGTYRSPLHF. CDR3 nucleotide sequence: TGTGCCAGCAGCGGCCCTGGGACCTACAGGTCACCCCTCCACTTT.

This chain uses TRBV21-1 with TRBJ1-4; the table's D call, TRBD1, was not checked against the DNA. TRBV21-1 represents a pseudogene. The CDR3 contains 16 residues. The CDR3 spells CASSKETTEANEKLFF. CDR3 coding DNA: TGTGCCAGCAGCAAAGAGACGACAGAGGCCAATGAAAAACTGTTTTTT.

This sequence joins TRBV28 and TRBJ2-5; TRBD1 is a possible D gene (6 bases). The V gene lost 6 bases and the J gene lost 4 bases, with 12 bases spanning the gap. The CDR3 length is 13 residues. CDR1 is MDHEN and CDR2 is SYDVKM in the germline V gene. For the CDR3, the DNA is TGTGCCAGCAGAGCGACAGGCGCAGAGACCCAGTACTTC. Encoded protein: CASRATGAETQYF.

The V and J genes are TRBV11-2 and TRBJ1-4; 7 bases agree with TRBD1. The V segment lost 5 bases and the J segment 3 bases; nucleotides outside the gene matches: 9. CDR1 and CDR2 (germline): SGHAT, FQNNGV. The CDR3 is made up of 16 amino acids. CDR3 sequence (DNA): TGTGCCAGCAGCAAAATTTTGACAGGGTCTAATGAAAAACTGTTTTTT. Translating it yields CASSKILTGSNEKLFF.

The V call is TRBV10-3, the J call TRBJ2-7; 7 nucleotides agree with TRBD1. Germline V CDR1 and CDR2: ENHRY, SYGVKD. V dropped 6 bases and J dropped 3; count of bases not matched to a gene: 11. The CDR3 sequence is 15 residues long. In DNA form, the CDR3 reads TGTGCCATCAGCCAACCCGGGACAGCAGACTACGAGCAGTACTTC. Protein: CAISQPGTADYEQYF.

This chain joins TRBV2 and TRBJ1-3; no firm D call. Deletions cut 4 bases from V and 4 bases from J, with 5 bases between. Germline CDR1 reads SNHLY; CDR2 reads FYNNEI. CDR3 length equals 12 residues. CDR3 amino acids: CASSGRGNTIYF. CDR3 in DNA: TGTGCCAGCAGTGGTCGGGGAAACACCATATATTTT.

Comment on this clone: The junction shows a germline mismatch at one end, possibly a read error. V and J are TRBV28 and TRBJ2-1, with D hard to call. The CDR3 covers 11 residues. The germline V gene has CDR1 MDHEN and CDR2 SYDVKM. CDR3 sequence: CASSFYHEQFF. In nucleotides, the CDR3 is TGTGCCAGCAGTTTCTACCATGAGCAGTTCTTC.

The gene calls are TRBV19 and TRBJ2-3, with 11 bases fitting TRBD2. The CDR3 covers 16 residues. From germline, CDR1 is LNHDA and CDR2 SQIVND (reference sequence). V shed 5 bases, J shed 2 bases, and the junction held 6 bases outside the gene matches. The CDR3 loop is CASSPLAGDSTDTQYF. As DNA, the CDR3 is TGTGCCAGTAGTCCACTAGCGGGGGACTCCACAGATACGCAGTATTTT.

This chain links TRBV5-1 with TRBJ1-1; TRBD1 is a possible D gene (5 bases). From germline, CDR1 is SGHRS and CDR2 YFSETQ. Trimming shortened V by 1 base and J by 4 bases, and 8 bases separated the two germline ends. The CDR3 length is 13 residues. CDR3 coding DNA: TGCGCCAGCAGCTTGCAGGGTAGCACTGAAGCTTTCTTT. Residues: CASSLQGSTEAFF. The full variable domain, with the rest looked up from reference TRBV5-1 and TRBJ1-1, is KAGVTQTPRYLIKTRGQQVTLSCSPISGHRSVSWYQQTPGQGLQFLFEYFSETQRNKGNFPGRFSGRQFSNSRSEMNVSTLELGDSALYLCASSLQGSTEAFFGQGTRLTVV.

This chain connects TRBV3-1 (or the pseudogene TRBV3-2) to TRBJ2-7, with TRBD1 matching 7 bases. Germline V lookup: CDR1 LGHDT, CDR2 YNNKEL (reference sequence). The CDR3 totals 15 residues. V lost 4 bases and J lost 3; bases outside the gene matches: 9. In DNA, the CDR3 is TGTGCCAGCAGCCTGAGGGGTACAGGGGACTACGAGCAGTACTTC. As protein: CASSLRGTGDYEQYF.

CDR3 sequence (DNA): TGTGCCAGCAGCCCGGGGGGGCAGGGGCCCTCTGGGGCCAACGTCCTGACTTTC. It translates to CASSPGGQGPSGANVLTF. The genes are TRBV5-4 and TRBJ2-6; 8 bases map to TRBD2. The J segment lost 0 bases and the V segment lost 4 bases, leaving 9 bases of the junction unmatched. CDR3 length: 18 amino acids. Germline V lookup: CDR1 SGHNT, CDR2 YYREEE (reference sequence).

V is TRBV19 and J is TRBJ2-6; D gene unclear. V gave up 2 bases and J gave up 1 base, with 6 bases separating them. This CDR3 is 15 amino acids long. CDR1 and CDR2 (germline): LNHDA, SQIVND (reference sequence). The DNA for the CDR3 is TGTGCCAGTAGTATAATAGTATCTGGGGCCAACGTCCTGACTTTC. This encodes CASSIIVSGANVLTF.

The CDR3 loop is CASSQGQPQETQYF. The CDR3 nucleotides are TGCGCCAGCAGCCAAGGACAGCCCCAAGAGACCCAGTACTTC. V gene TRBV5-1 combines with J gene TRBJ2-5, with D maybe TRBD1 (6 bases). CDR3 size: 14 residues. V was shortened by 4 bases and J by 1 base, with 11 bases between the two germline ends. The germline gives CDR1 SGHRS, CDR2 YFSETQ. The full variable domain, rest sourced from reference TRBV5-1 and TRBJ2-5, is KAGVTQTPRYLIKTRGQQVTLSCSPISGHRSVSWYQQTPGQGLQFLFEYFSETQRNKGNFPGRFSGRQFSNSRSEMNVSTLELGDSALYLCASSQGQPQETQYFGPGTRLLVL.